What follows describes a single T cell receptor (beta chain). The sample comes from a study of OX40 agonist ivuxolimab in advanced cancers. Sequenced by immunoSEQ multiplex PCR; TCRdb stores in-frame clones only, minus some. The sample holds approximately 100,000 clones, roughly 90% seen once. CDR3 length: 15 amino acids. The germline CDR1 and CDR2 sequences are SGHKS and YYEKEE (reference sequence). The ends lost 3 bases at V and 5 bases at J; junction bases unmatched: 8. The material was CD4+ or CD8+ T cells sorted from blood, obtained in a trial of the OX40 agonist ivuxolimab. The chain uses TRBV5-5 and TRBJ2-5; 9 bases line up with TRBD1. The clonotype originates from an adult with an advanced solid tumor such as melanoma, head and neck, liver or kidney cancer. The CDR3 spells CASSSRQGDLETQYF. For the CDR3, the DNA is TGTGCCAGCAGCTCACGACAGGGGGATCTGGAGACCCAGTACTTC.